These 32 T cell receptor beta chains share one sample of origin, sequenced in a study of regulatory T cells in long-lasting Graves disease. Specified time point: newly diagnosed GD, antithyroid drugs for less than 3 months. PBMC RNA was the source of the TCR library. Libraries of TCR beta came from iRepertoire HTBI primers plus Arm-PCR of CDR3 regions. TCRdb fed the multiplex PCR reads into MiXCR, producing one record per CDR3 protein. The profile shows 500,000 or so distinct CDR3 sequences, 12% to 15% of them singletons. These data also featured in a second study, about T cells in Graves' hyperthyroidism and ophthalmopathy.

The sample here was peripheral blood mononuclear cells (PBMCs), taken at new diagnosis, from a patient treated with antithyroid drugs. Source of these receptors: a woman aged 45-65 years with Graves disease.

On this clonotype itself: A far larger clone differs by one base, so this is likely a read error. This rearrangement joins TRBV12-3 or TRBV12-4 to TRBJ2-5, with D unresolved. Trimming removed 2 bases from V and 11 bases from J, with 27 bases in between. The length of the CDR3 is 17 residues. In DNA form, the CDR3 reads TGTGCCAGCAGTTTAAGTGCGCAGCGTAAGTCCTACAATGAGCAGTACTTC. This gives the protein CASSLSAQRKSYNEQYF.

With regard to this clonotype: A much larger clone differs from this one at a single base, so this may be a read error. The chain combines TRBV28 with TRBJ2-2; no firm D call. V lost 6 bases and J 1 base, leaving 15 bases between the germline ends. This CDR3 is built from 16 residues. CDR1 and CDR2 (germline): MDHEN, SYDVKM. CDR3 DNA: TGTGCCAGCAGCACCATGTCGGCAGGGAACACCGGGGAGCTGTTTTTT. Amino acids: CASSTMSAGNTGELFF.

Many counts were recorded for this clonotype. This chain connects TRBV5-5 to TRBJ2-5; no clear D gene. Per the germline V gene, CDR1 is SGHKS and CDR2 is YYEKEE (reference sequence). The CDR3 extends over 13 amino acids. The V and J ends lost 1 base and 5 bases respectively, with 9 bases between them. The CDR3 reads CASSLWGSETQYF. DNA for the CDR3: TGTGCCAGCAGCTTGTGGGGATCGGAGACCCAGTACTTC.

This clonotype was counted at least ten times. The chain couples TRBV2 to TRBJ1-1, with 8 nucleotides matching TRBD1. Germline CDR1 is SNHLY and CDR2 is FYNNEI. V lost 7 bases to trimming and J lost 5 bases; unmatched junction nucleotides: 12. The CDR3 has 15 residues. For the CDR3, the DNA is TGTGCCAGCACTTTCCCTTGGACAGGGCTGACTGAAGCTTTCTTT. This sequence encodes CASTFPWTGLTEAFF.

The table lists this clonotype with a few counts. CDR3 DNA: TGTGCCAGCAAAGACAGGGAAATAGAACTAGCCAAAAACATTCAGTACTTC. It is translated as CASKDREIELAKNIQYF. The rearrangement links TRBV6-1 to TRBJ2-4; 7 bases agree with TRBD1. Per the germline V gene, CDR1 is MNHNS and CDR2 is SASEGT. The V gene end was trimmed by 7 bases and the J gene end by 0 bases; junction bases not matched to a gene: 12. This CDR3 region has 17 residues.

This clonotype was recorded a few times. The chain couples TRBV5-1 to TRBJ2-1, with D perhaps assigned TRBD1 or TRBD2 (5 bases each). CDR3 length equals 15 residues. Germline V gene sequence: CDR1 SGHRS, CDR2 YFSETQ. The V end was cut by 0 bases, the J end by 4 bases, with 11 bases between. The CDR3 DNA reads as TGCGCCAGCAGCTTGGTTGGGGACCCTTACAATGAGCAGTTCTTC. It translates to CASSLVGDPYNEQFF.

This clonotype was counted a few times. The V and J genes are TRBV30 and TRBJ2-7, with 7 positions matching TRBD2. The CDR3 loop spans 15 amino acids. Germline V gene data show CDR1 as GTSNPN and CDR2 as SVGIG (reference sequence). The junction had 8 bases not matched to a gene; V was cut back by 0 bases and J by 3 bases. CDR3 nucleotide sequence: TGTGCCTGGAGTGTAGCGCTAGGCGGGAGCTACGAGCAGTACTTC. Protein: CAWSVALGGSYEQYF.

In this sample, this clonotype turned up a few times. The rearrangement joins TRBV7-9 to TRBJ2-2, with D hard to call. V was shortened by 5 bases and J by 8 bases, with 9 bases between the two germline ends. In germline, CDR1 is SEHNR, CDR2 FQNEAQ (reference sequence). The CDR3 consists of 12 residues. The CDR3 protein is CASSPRPGELFF. CDR3 DNA: TGTGCCAGCAGCCCCCGACCGGGGGAGCTGTTTTTT.

This clonotype has ten or more counts. The genes are TRBV19 and TRBJ2-7, with D maybe TRBD1 (7 bases). The CDR3 totals 14 residues. The germline CDR1 and CDR2 sequences are LNHDA and SQIVND (reference sequence). The germline V and J ends were trimmed by 3 bases and 2 bases, with 11 bases remaining between them. CDR3 bases: TGTGCCAGTAGTATCGCGGGACAGACCTACGAGCAGTACTTC. Protein sequence: CASSIAGQTYEQYF.

There are a few counts of this clonotype. The rearrangement uses TRBV27 and TRBJ1-1; D possibly corresponds to TRBD1 (5 bases). CDR1 and CDR2 from the germline V gene are MNHEY and SMNVEV (reference sequence). CDR3 length: 14 amino acids. V lost 6 bases and J lost 5, with 16 bases in between. CDR3 DNA sequence: TGTGCCAGCAGAGCTCCGGGGGGGTGGACTGAAGCTTTCTTT. This sequence encodes CASRAPGGWTEAFF.

This clonotype has only a few counts. The chain has TRBV19 and TRBJ2-2; 7 positions match TRBD1. There are 16 residues in the CDR3. Germline V gene sequence: CDR1 LNHDA, CDR2 SQIVND (reference sequence). The junction had 7 bases not matched to a gene; V was cut back by 5 bases and J by 1 base. The CDR3 sequence: CASSPEDRVNTGELFF. As DNA, the CDR3 is TGTGCCAGTAGTCCGGAAGACAGGGTGAACACCGGGGAGCTGTTTTTT.

This clonotype was recorded a few times. The chain has TRBV19 and TRBJ1-4, with TRBD1 as a possible D gene (5 bases). The CDR3 runs to 15 residues. CDR1 and CDR2 from the germline V gene are LNHDA and SQIVND (reference sequence). The V end was cut by 6 bases, the J end by 0 bases, with 11 bases between. In DNA form, the CDR3 reads TGTGCCAGTAGACTCGACAGCGCAACTAATGAAAAACTGTTTTTT. Residues: CASRLDSATNEKLFF.

This clonotype was seen a handful of times. This CDR3 reads CSAGTGGSYEQYF. CDR3 bases: TGCAGTGCTGGGACTGGGGGGTCCTACGAGCAGTACTTC. V usage is TRBV20-1 and J usage is TRBJ2-7; perhaps TRBD2 as D (6 bases). Trimming shortened V by 5 bases and J by 1 base, and 12 bases separated the two germline ends. Germline-derived CDR1 and CDR2 are DFQATT and SNEGSKA (reference sequence). The CDR3 loop spans 13 amino acids.

This clonotype was seen at least ten times. The gene calls are TRBV13 and TRBJ2-5; D remains ambiguous. The CDR3 contains 17 residues. The germline gives CDR1 PRHDT, CDR2 FYEKMQ (reference sequence). Between the trimmed V and J ends, which lost 0 bases and 5 bases, there was a span of 19 bases. The CDR3 DNA sequence: TGTGCCAGCAGCTTAGGCGACGCTGAAGAGCCTCCGGAGACCCAGTACTTC. It is translated as CASSLGDAEEPPETQYF.

In this sample, this clonotype turned up a few times. The rearrangement joins TRBV6-5 to TRBJ1-1; D call uncertain. CDR1 and CDR2 from the germline V gene are MNHEY and SVGAGI. The length of the CDR3 is 15 residues. The V and J ends lost 0 bases and 1 base respectively, with 9 bases between them. CDR3 nucleotides: TGTGCCAGCAGTTACTCAGCCAGAGAGAACACTGAAGCTTTCTTT. Protein: CASSYSARENTEAFF.

CDR3: CASSIRYGGPGKNIQYF. The CDR3 DNA follows: TGTGCCAGTAGTATTAGATACGGTGGGCCCGGCAAAAACATTCAGTACTTC. V usage is TRBV19 and J usage is TRBJ2-4; D is unresolved. Per the germline V gene, CDR1 is LNHDA and CDR2 is SQIVND (reference sequence). V was cut by 3 bases and J by 3 bases, with 18 bases left in between. The CDR3 length is 17 residues.

J is TRBJ2-1 and V is TRBV19; 7 nucleotides line up with TRBD2. Germline V CDR1 and CDR2: LNHDA, SQIVND (reference sequence). This CDR3 comprises 15 residues. Germline trimming cut 5 bases from V and 7 bases from J; bases unmatched to any gene: 11. DNA of the CDR3: TGTGCCAGTAGTCCGATGGGACTACGTGAGAATGAGCAGTTCTTC. Its translation: CASSPMGLRENEQFF.

This clonotype was seen ten or more times. Here the CDR3 reads CASSEVQGRPNYGYTF. CDR3 nucleotide sequence: TGTGCCAGCAGTGAAGTACAGGGCAGACCTAACTATGGCTACACCTTC. The genes are TRBV6-2 or TRBV6-3 and TRBJ1-2, with a possible D match to TRBD1 (6 bases). V was pared by 5 bases and J by 0 bases, with 16 bases between. This CDR3 has 16 amino acids. Germline V lookup: CDR1 MNHEY, CDR2 SVGEGT.

This clonotype was observed a few times. The chain couples TRBV10-3 to TRBJ1-6; D uncertain. With 8 bases removed from V and 7 bases from J, the gap between germline ends came to 12 bases. CDR3 length equals 13 residues. In germline, CDR1 is ENHRY, CDR2 SYGVKD. CDR3 in DNA: TGTGCCATCGGACGGGCAGAGAATTCACCCCTCCACTTT. Translated: CAIGRAENSPLHF.

This clonotype was detected many times. The chain couples TRBV28 to TRBJ1-1; TRBD1 matches at 7 bases. The length of the CDR3 is 13 residues. V lost 4 bases, J lost 5 bases, and 4 bases stayed unmatched. From germline, CDR1 is MDHEN and CDR2 SYDVKM. The CDR3 DNA reads TGTGCCAGCAGTTACAGGGGTTGGACTGAAGCTTTCTTT. This gives the protein CASSYRGWTEAFF.

This clonotype was observed a handful of times. The chain employs TRBV2 and TRBJ1-4; D is uncertain. The V gene's germline CDR1 is SNHLY and CDR2 FYNNEI. The V end was cut by 2 bases, the J end by 1 base, with 8 bases between. CDR3 length: 15 amino acids. The CDR3 coding sequence is TGTGCCAGCAGTGAATTTGGTAGAACTAATGAAAAACTGTTTTTT. Translated, it gives CASSEFGRTNEKLFF.

This clonotype was counted a few times. This sequence joins TRBV14 and TRBJ2-7; 7 bases align to TRBD1. In germline, CDR1 is SGHDN, CDR2 FVKESK. V lost 5 bases to trimming and J lost 3 bases; unmatched junction nucleotides: 7. This CDR3 comprises 14 residues. CDR3 amino acids: CASSGRDRHYEQYF. CDR3 sequence (DNA): TGTGCCAGCAGCGGAAGGGACAGACACTACGAGCAGTACTTC.

In regard to this clonotype: Since a much larger clone is just one base distant, this may be a read error. J is TRBJ2-3 and V is TRBV5-1; D gene uncertain. This CDR3 contains 14 residues. Germline CDR1 reads SGHRS; CDR2 reads YFSETQ. The V end lost 5 bases, the J end lost 6 bases, and 16 bases lay between the germline ends. CDR3 region: CASRRDMGPDTQYF. The CDR3 nucleotides are TGCGCCAGCAGACGAGACATGGGCCCCGATACGCAGTATTTT.

For this clonotype: An end of the junction differs from the germline gene, which may be a read error. The rearrangement links TRBV20-1 to TRBJ2-6; 9 bases match TRBD2. The germline V gene encodes CDR1 DFQATT and CDR2 SNEGSKA (reference sequence). The CDR3 length is 16 residues. The CDR3 sequence is CSGGGSGSSGAKVLTF. CDR3 bases: TGCAGTGGAGGGGGTAGCGGGAGCTCTGGGGCCAAGGTCCTGACTTTC.

This clonotype has ten or more counts. This chain links TRBV29-1 with TRBJ1-2, with TRBD1 identical over 7 bases. CDR1 SQVTM and CDR2 ANQGSEA come from the germline V gene. The CDR3 consists of 13 residues. The V and J ends lost 8 bases and 8 bases, in that order; junction bases with no gene match: 14. The CDR3 region is CSYKSGQTLGYTF. Here the CDR3 DNA reads TGCAGCTACAAATCGGGACAGACGCTAGGCTACACCTTC.

Of note for this clonotype: This probably arose from a read error, given a far larger clone one base away. The rearrangement uses TRBV6-5 and TRBJ2-1; 9 bases match TRBD1. This CDR3 spans 14 amino acids. V lost 0 bases and J lost 10; bases outside the gene matches: 4. Germline V gene lookup returns CDR1 MNHEY and CDR2 SVGAGI. The CDR3: CASSYSGQGYEQFF. CDR3 sequence (DNA): TGTGCCAGCAGTTACTCGGGACAGGGCTACGAGCAGTTCTTC.

Only a few counts were recorded for this clonotype. The gene calls are TRBV4-1 and TRBJ1-2; D gene unclear. The CDR3 length is 15 residues. Trimming left V 1 base short and J 0 bases short, with 9 bases between. The germline gives CDR1 MGHRA, CDR2 YSYEKL. In nucleotides, the CDR3 is TGCGCCAGCAGCCAAGGTCACCAATCTAACTATGGCTACACCTTC. Its translation is CASSQGHQSNYGYTF.

This clonotype was detected a few times. This chain links TRBV2 with TRBJ2-2; TRBD2 is a possible D gene (6 bases). Trimming stripped 4 bases from V and 7 bases from J, with 13 bases between. Germline V gene sequence: CDR1 SNHLY, CDR2 FYNNEI. There are 14 residues in the CDR3. The DNA of the CDR3 is TGTGCCAGCAGTGTTGGAGCGGAGGGCGGGGAGCTGTTTTTT. Protein sequence: CASSVGAEGGELFF.

This chain links TRBV5-5 with TRBJ2-4, with 7 bases lining up with TRBD1. Trimming at V came to 4 bases and at J to 5 bases, leaving 9 bases not matched to a gene. Germline assignment: CDR1 SGHKS and CDR2 YYEKEE (reference sequence). This CDR3 comprises 15 residues. CDR3 protein: CASSRLDTGENIQYF. DNA for the CDR3: TGTGCCAGCAGCCGACTCGATACAGGGGAAAACATTCAGTACTTC.

This clonotype was seen at least ten times. The chain uses TRBV15 and TRBJ1-6; 11 bases match TRBD1. This CDR3 has 15 residues. Trimming took 5 bases from V and 8 from J; bases not matched to a gene: 5. CDR1 and CDR2 (germline): LNHNV, YYDKDF (reference sequence). The CDR3 DNA reads as TGTGCCACCAGCCCACGGACAGGGGGCCATTCACCCCTCCACTTT. Translating gives CATSPRTGGHSPLHF.

This clonotype has only a few counts. The V and J genes are TRBV9 and TRBJ2-3; 9 bases are shared with TRBD2. The germline CDR1 and CDR2 sequences are SGDLS and YYNGEE. This CDR3 is built from 18 residues. J was trimmed by 1 base and V by 0 bases; bases with no gene match: 9. In DNA form, the CDR3 reads TGTGCCAGCAGCGTAGCTCCGTCGACTAGCGGAGGCACAGATACGCAGTATTTT. The encoded protein is CASSVAPSTSGGTDTQYF.

This clonotype was seen at least ten times. CDR3 loop: CSARRASTDTQYF. The CDR3 nucleotides read TGCAGTGCTAGGAGAGCCAGCACAGATACGCAGTATTTT. The rearrangement uses TRBV20-1 and TRBJ2-3; no firm D call. The CDR3 spans 13 residues. Per germline, CDR1 DFQATT and CDR2 SNEGSKA (reference sequence). The V end was cut by 3 bases, the J end by 0 bases, with 7 bases between.